This T cell receptor (beta chain) was sequenced in a study of blood T cells in healthy people across ages. Study-wide results and caveats: Nothing was known about donor CMV status, and this possibly confounded expanded clonotype changes. Naive T cell percentage strongly correlated with TCR beta diversity.

The CDR3 sequence is 15 residues long. J gave up 7 bases and V 8 bases, and 8 bases lay outside the gene matches. Germline V CDR1 and CDR2: ENHRY, SYGVKD. The use of a sample-barcoded 5' primer and a J-beta primer mix characterized a second PCR of roughly 6 to 11 cycles. Every cDNA was tagged by a template-switch adaptor with 12 random nucleotides. TCRdb reanalysed the 5' RACE reads using MiXCR and keeps one entry per CDR3 protein. Of 750,000 to 950,000 distinct CDR3 sequences listed, 25% to 30% are singletons. As concerns this clonotype: Its antigen is not identified. The conserved phenylalanine or tryptophan is not found at the CDR3 terminus, so this likely reflects a read error.

A further study also used this sample, focusing on T cells of mothers and their children. As that report states: Donors comprised a few healthy Caucasian mothers plus their six children.

This clonotype was sampled from a woman between 35 and 50 years old in good health. Sequencing input: blood. The chain combines TRBV10-3 with TRBJ2-1; TRBD2 matches 13 bases. The chain's CDR3 is CAIRRLAGGRNEQFL. CDR3 in DNA: TGTGCCATCCGTAGACTAGCGGGGGGTAGGAATGAGCAGTTCCTC.